This T cell receptor (beta chain) was recorded in a study of blood T cell repertoires in COVID-19. The overall study: Samples taken during acute and convalescent COVID-19 were collected in the United States, Italy and Spain. PBMCs, B-cell-depleted T cells, or T cells were the source of the cDNA or gDNA that made up the material.

The V gene lost 3 bases and the J gene lost 6 bases, with 16 bases spanning the gap. CDR3 size: 15 residues. Germline CDR1 and CDR2: KGHSH and LQKENI. TCRdb's copy holds only in-frame clones and misses some; the assay was immunoSEQ multiplex PCR. Of 95,000 to 100,000 clones in the sample, 86% were seen once. The sequence was collected from a man of 80 years or more with acute or convalescent COVID-19. The chain couples TRBV18 to TRBJ2-3; D is perhaps TRBD2 (6 bases). Sequenced material: peripheral blood. The CDR3 coding sequence is TGTGCCAGCTCACCGGGGGAGGTCGGCTGGGATACGCAGTATTTT. Its translation is CASSPGEVGWDTQYF.